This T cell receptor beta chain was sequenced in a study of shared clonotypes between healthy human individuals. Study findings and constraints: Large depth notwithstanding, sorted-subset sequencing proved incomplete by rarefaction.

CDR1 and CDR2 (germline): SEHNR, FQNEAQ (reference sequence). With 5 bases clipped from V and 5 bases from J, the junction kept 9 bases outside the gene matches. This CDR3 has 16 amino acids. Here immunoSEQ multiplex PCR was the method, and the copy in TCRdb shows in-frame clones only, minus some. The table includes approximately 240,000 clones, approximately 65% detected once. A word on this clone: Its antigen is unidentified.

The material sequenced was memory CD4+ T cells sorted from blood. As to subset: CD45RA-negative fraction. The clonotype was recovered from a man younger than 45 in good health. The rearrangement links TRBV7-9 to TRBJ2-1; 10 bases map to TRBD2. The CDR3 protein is CASSPPSGRANNEQFF. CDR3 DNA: TGTGCCAGCAGCCCCCCTAGCGGGAGAGCCAACAATGAGCAGTTCTTC.